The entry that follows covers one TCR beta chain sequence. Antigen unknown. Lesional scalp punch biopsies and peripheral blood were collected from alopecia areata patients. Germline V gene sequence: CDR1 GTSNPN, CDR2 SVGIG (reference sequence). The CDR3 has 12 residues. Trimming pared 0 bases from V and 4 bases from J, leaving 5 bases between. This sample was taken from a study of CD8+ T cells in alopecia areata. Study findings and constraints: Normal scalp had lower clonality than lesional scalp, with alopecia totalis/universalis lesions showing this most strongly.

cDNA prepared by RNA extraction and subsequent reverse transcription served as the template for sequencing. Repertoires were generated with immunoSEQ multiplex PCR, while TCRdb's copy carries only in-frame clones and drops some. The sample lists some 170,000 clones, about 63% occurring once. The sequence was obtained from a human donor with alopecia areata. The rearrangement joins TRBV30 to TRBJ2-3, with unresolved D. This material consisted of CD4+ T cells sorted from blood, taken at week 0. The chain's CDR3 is CAWSVSPDTQYF. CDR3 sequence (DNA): TGTGCCTGGAGTGTAAGCCCAGATACGCAGTATTTT.